This T cell receptor beta chain is drawn from a study of regulatory T cells in long-lasting Graves disease. Study at large: Newly diagnosed Graves' patients had taken antithyroid drugs under 3 months.

This clonotype was observed a handful of times. This sample's time point: newly diagnosed GD, antithyroid drugs for less than 3 months. From RNA extracted from PBMCs, the TCR library was made. Construction of TCR beta libraries relied on iRepertoire HTBI primers and on Arm-PCR targeting CDR3 regions. TCRdb reprocessed the multiplex PCR reads with MiXCR, giving one entry per CDR3 protein. The table includes roughly 530,000 distinct CDR3 sequences, roughly a sixth detected once. These sequences were also reported in another study, on T cells in Graves' hyperthyroidism and ophthalmopathy. That report notes: Patients counted as stable if ophthalmopathy did not develop within 18 months. Newly diagnosed patients aged 18 to 65 had hyperthyroidism of under 2 months' duration.

The starting material was peripheral blood mononuclear cells (PBMCs), obtained at new diagnosis, from a patient treated with antithyroid drugs. This TCR came from a woman aged 40 to 65 with Graves disease.

The CDR3 sequence is CASSSGGATSYGYTF. The CDR3 DNA sequence: TGTGCCAGCAGCTCGGGGGGGGCGACGTCCTATGGCTACACCTTC. This chain uses TRBV7-9 with TRBJ1-2; a weak D match, TRBD1 (6 bases). CDR1 is SEHNR, CDR2 FQNEAQ, per germline (reference sequence). This CDR3 has 15 amino acids. V was cut by 4 bases and J by 4 bases, with 16 bases left in between.